These 27 T cell receptor beta chains originate from one sample sequenced in a study of shared clonotypes between healthy human individuals. Using immunoSEQ multiplex PCR, the repertoire was profiled, and TCRdb retains in-frame clones only, with some absent. This sample has 550,000 to 700,000 clones, with 73% found just once. The sample taken for sequencing was memory CD4+ T cells sorted from blood. As to subset: CD45RA-negative fraction. These receptors were collected from a woman in her 30s in good health.

Only one count was recorded for this clone. The rearrangement uses TRBV19 and TRBJ2-2; unclear D gene. CDR1 LNHDA and CDR2 SQIVND come from the germline V gene (reference sequence). This CDR3 spans 17 amino acids. Trimming took 7 bases from V and 1 from J, leaving 19 bases between them. The CDR3 is CASIPFHGQGNTGELFF. The CDR3 bases are TGTGCCAGTATTCCGTTCCACGGTCAAGGGAACACCGGGGAGCTGTTTTTT.

This clone has just a few counts. The chain has TRBV28 and TRBJ1-5; no firm D call. Trimming took 6 bases from V and 0 from J, leaving 9 bases between them. Germline CDR1 MDHEN, CDR2 SYDVKM. This CDR3 contains 14 residues. CDR3 nucleotide sequence: TGTGCCAGCAGCGGTCTCTATAGCAATCAGCCCCAGCATTTT. It yields the protein CASSGLYSNQPQHF.

The CDR3 here is CASERTAYTEAFF. The CDR3 coding sequence is TGCGCCAGCGAAAGGACAGCCTACACTGAAGCTTTCTTT. V gene TRBV5-1 combines with J gene TRBJ1-1; the D gene is possibly TRBD1 (6 bases). Trimming left V 7 bases short and J 3 bases short, with 13 bases between. The CDR3 extends over 13 amino acids. Germline V gene data show CDR1 as SGHRS and CDR2 as YFSETQ.

This chain uses TRBV2 with TRBJ1-5; perhaps TRBD1 as D (6 bases). V was cut by 5 bases and J by 6 bases, with 14 bases left in between. This CDR3 is 14 amino acids long. Germline assignment: CDR1 SNHLY and CDR2 FYNNEI. Here the CDR3 reads CASSREGEVQPQHF. For the CDR3, the DNA is TGTGCCAGCAGTCGGGAGGGGGAGGTTCAGCCCCAGCATTTT. The whole variable domain, remainder taken from reference TRBV2 and TRBJ1-5, is EPEVTQTPSHQVTQMGQEVILRCVPISNHLYFYWYRQILGQKVEFLVSFYNNEISEKSEIFDDQFSVERPDGSNFTLKIRSTKLEDSAMYFCASSREGEVQPQHFGDGTRLSIL.

The CDR3 region has the DNA TGTGCCAGCAGTGAACTGCTCCGTTACGAGCAGTACTTC. Its protein product is CASSELLRYEQYF. The chain couples TRBV6-1 to TRBJ2-7; D not certain. CDR1 MNHNS and CDR2 SASEGT come from the germline V gene. The CDR3 runs 13 residues. V dropped 2 bases and J dropped 4 bases, with 9 bases sitting between them.

The rearrangement joins TRBV2 to TRBJ2-7; 9 bases are a match to TRBD1. Germline V gene lookup returns CDR1 SNHLY and CDR2 FYNNEI. The ends lost 6 bases at V and 8 bases at J; junction bases unmatched: 8. The CDR3 length is 13 residues. This CDR3 reads CASRVETGGQQYF. For the CDR3, the DNA is TGTGCCAGCAGGGTAGAGACAGGGGGGCAGCAGTACTTC.

This rearrangement joins TRBV4-1 to TRBJ2-4, with D hard to call. The CDR3 is made up of 15 amino acids. Trimming took 0 bases from V and 0 from J, leaving 6 bases between them. The V gene's germline CDR1 is MGHRA and CDR2 YSYEKL. CDR3 DNA: TGCGCCAGCAGCCAAGAGGTCTTAGCCAAAAACATTCAGTACTTC. Protein product: CASSQEVLAKNIQYF.

This rearrangement joins TRBV28 to TRBJ1-2; possible D gene TRBD1, 6 bases. The CDR3 has 14 amino acids. V lost 3 bases and J 8 bases, leaving 16 bases between the germline ends. CDR1 and CDR2 (germline): MDHEN, SYDVKM. CDR3 nucleotide sequence: TGTGCCAGCAGTTTCCCGACAGGATACGTAGGCTACACCTTC. This gives the protein CASSFPTGYVGYTF.

The gene calls are TRBV28 and TRBJ1-3; possible D gene TRBD1, 5 bases. CDR1 and CDR2 from the germline V gene are MDHEN and SYDVKM. The CDR3 covers 15 residues. V was shortened by 7 bases and J by 0 bases, with 13 bases between the two germline ends. The CDR3 is CASTDGGSSGNTIYF. The CDR3, as DNA: TGTGCCAGCACCGACGGGGGAAGCTCTGGAAACACCATATATTTT. Complete variable domain (other parts from reference TRBV28 and TRBJ1-3): DVKVTQSSRYLVKRTGEKVFLECVQDMDHENMFWYRQDPGLGLRLIYFSYDVKMKEKGDIPEGYSVSREKKERFSLILESASTNQTSMYLCASTDGGSSGNTIYFGEGSWLTVV.

A few counts support this clone. The genes are TRBV19 and TRBJ1-1; 8 bases are a match to TRBD1. This CDR3 comprises 13 residues. From germline, CDR1 is LNHDA and CDR2 SQIVND (reference sequence). Unmatched junction bases numbered 4, after V lost 7 bases and J lost 3 bases. Here the CDR3 reads CASTPTGDTEAFF. CDR3 DNA: TGTGCCAGTACCCCGACAGGGGACACTGAAGCTTTCTTT. Full variable domain (remainder filled in from reference TRBV19 and TRBJ1-1): DGGITQSPKYLFRKEGQNVTLSCEQNLNHDAMYWYRQDPGQGLRLIYYSQIVNDFQKGDIAEGYSVSREKKESFPLTVTSAQKNPTAFYLCASTPTGDTEAFFGQGTRLTVV.

CDR3 DNA: TGTGCCAGCAGCGTTAATTCCAACACTGAAGCTTTCTTT. It specifies CASSVNSNTEAFF. V is TRBV9 and J is TRBJ1-1; D ambiguous. The CDR3 covers 13 residues. Germline CDR1 is SGDLS and CDR2 is YYNGEE. The V gene lost 2 bases and the J gene lost 2 bases, with 7 bases spanning the gap.

The chain links TRBV13 to TRBJ2-1, with 7 bases aligning to TRBD2. V lost 4 bases and J lost 4; bases outside the gene matches: 7. The CDR3 loop spans 15 amino acids. Germline assignment: CDR1 PRHDT and CDR2 FYEKMQ (reference sequence). In DNA form, the CDR3 reads TGTGCCAGCAGCTCCTCCGGGGGAGGGTACAATGAGCAGTTCTTC. Translating gives CASSSSGGGYNEQFF. Full variable domain (outside the CDR3, taken from reference TRBV13 and TRBJ2-1): AAGVIQSPRHLIKEKRETATLKCYPIPRHDTVYWYQQGPGQDPQFLISFYEKMQSDKGSIPDRFSAQQFSDYHSELNMSSLELGDSALYFCASSSSGGGYNEQFFGPGTRLTVL.

The chain couples TRBV4-2 to TRBJ2-5, with D possibly TRBD2 on 6 matching bases. The CDR3 runs to 15 residues. V was cut by 5 bases and J by 2 bases, with 15 bases left in between. Germline V gene lookup returns CDR1 LGHNA and CDR2 YNFKEQ. The CDR3 region has the DNA TGTGCCAGCAGCTTCACTGGGACTCCTCAAGAGACCCAGTACTTC. It translates to CASSFTGTPQETQYF.

V usage is TRBV18 and J usage is TRBJ2-7, with a weak D call TRBD2 (6 bases). This CDR3 has 13 residues. V lost 6 bases and J lost 1, with 10 bases in between. From germline, CDR1 is KGHSH and CDR2 LQKENI. The CDR3 region is CASSLRESYEQYF. The DNA for the CDR3 is TGTGCCAGCTCCCTCCGGGAGTCCTACGAGCAGTACTTC.

V is TRBV7-2 and J is TRBJ2-1; D not resolved. Deletions cut 6 bases from V and 3 bases from J, with 12 bases between. CDR1 and CDR2 (germline): SGHTA, FQGNSA. The CDR3 has 14 amino acids. As DNA, the CDR3 is TGTGCCAGCAGTCCCGCTCGGATCTACAATGAGCAGTTCTTC. This translates into CASSPARIYNEQFF.

The chain combines TRBV29-1 with TRBJ2-3, with TRBD2 identical over 14 bases. The CDR3 has 14 residues. Trimming removed 7 bases from V and 4 bases from J; junction bases left unmatched: 4. CDR1 is SQVTM, CDR2 ANQGSEA, per germline. Here the CDR3 reads CSGGTSGSADTQYF. For the CDR3, the DNA is TGCAGCGGTGGGACTAGCGGGAGCGCAGATACGCAGTATTTT.

The chain couples TRBV2 to TRBJ1-1; D is perhaps TRBD1 (6 bases). The CDR3 spans 13 residues. Per germline, CDR1 SNHLY and CDR2 FYNNEI. Trimming removed 7 bases at V and 4 bases at J, with 13 bases between. The CDR3 DNA reads as TGTGCCAGCACCACGGAAGGGGGCACTGAAGCTTTCTTT. This codes for CASTTEGGTEAFF.

The chain combines TRBV28 with TRBJ1-3, with D tentatively TRBD1 (6 bases). Trimming stripped 10 bases from V and 2 bases from J, with 12 bases between. There are 13 residues in the CDR3. Per the germline V gene, CDR1 is MDHEN and CDR2 is SYDVKM. Here the CDR3 reads CATTPGAGNTIYF. The CDR3 nucleotides are TGTGCCACCACCCCAGGGGCTGGAAACACCATATATTTT.

The chain couples TRBV11-2 to TRBJ2-2, with 8 bases lining up with TRBD2. The CDR3 totals 15 residues. Germline V gives CDR1 SGHAT, CDR2 FQNNGV. Trimming at V came to 2 bases and at J to 6 bases, leaving 5 bases not matched to a gene. The CDR3 sequence is CASSLRAGVPGELFF. The CDR3 DNA reads as TGTGCCAGCAGCTTACGAGCGGGAGTGCCCGGGGAGCTGTTTTTT.

V is TRBV1 and J is TRBJ2-5. TRBV1 is assigned pseudogene status. CDR3 length equals 14 residues. CDR3 DNA: TGCACCAGCAGCCAGTACCGACCGCAAGAGACCCAGTACTTC. Amino acid sequence: CTSSQYRPQETQYF.

V is TRBV7-2 and J is TRBJ2-2, with 8 bases matching TRBD1. Trimming cost V 5 bases and J 6 bases; bases outside gene matches: 5. Germline V gene sequence: CDR1 SGHTA, CDR2 FQGNSA. This CDR3 contains 14 residues. The CDR3 bases are TGTGCCAGCAGCCGACAGGGGTCCGCCGGGGAGCTGTTTTTT. Translated, it gives CASSRQGSAGELFF.

The rearrangement joins TRBV29-1 to TRBJ2-1; 8 nucleotides align to TRBD2. This CDR3 contains 14 residues. Trimming cost V 5 bases and J 7 bases; bases outside gene matches: 10. The germline CDR1 and CDR2 sequences are SQVTM and ANQGSEA. The DNA of the CDR3 is TGCAGCGTTAAGGGACGGGAGGGCCAGAATGAGCAGTTCTTC. Its protein is CSVKGREGQNEQFF.

Only one count was recorded for this clone. The V gene is TRBV11-2, the J gene TRBJ1-1; D is undetermined. This CDR3 spans 14 amino acids. In germline, CDR1 is SGHAT, CDR2 FQNNGV. Trimming pared 5 bases from V and 4 bases from J, leaving 14 bases between. In DNA form, the CDR3 reads TGTGCCAGCAGCCCGGACGCATCTAGCACTGAAGCTTTCTTT. This codes for CASSPDASSTEAFF.

The chain carries TRBV19 and TRBJ2-2, with D perhaps matching TRBD2 (5 bases). This CDR3 region has 14 residues. Germline V gene sequence: CDR1 LNHDA, CDR2 SQIVND (reference sequence). The ends were cut back, 2 bases at V and 5 bases at J, with 9 bases in the middle. The CDR3 sequence: CASSIFGETGELFF. The CDR3 nucleotides are TGTGCCAGTAGTATATTCGGGGAGACCGGGGAGCTGTTTTTT.

This rearrangement joins TRBV6-5 to TRBJ1-1; the D is unclear. The CDR3 consists of 16 residues. V was clipped by 0 bases and J by 0 bases, with 11 bases between them. Germline loops: CDR1 MNHEY, CDR2 SVGAGI. CDR3 nucleotides: TGTGCCAGCAGTTACTCATCCGCGGTTTTGAACACTGAAGCTTTCTTT. Protein: CASSYSSAVLNTEAFF.

The chain joins TRBV5-1 to TRBJ2-3, with 10 bases fitting TRBD2. Losses at the gene ends were 6 bases for V and 1 base for J; bases not matched to a gene: 5. CDR1 is SGHRS, CDR2 YFSETQ, per germline. The length of the CDR3 is 15 residues. The CDR3 DNA reads as TGCGCCAGCACACCCGGGACTAGCGGCACAGATACGCAGTATTTT. As protein: CASTPGTSGTDTQYF.

The chain recombines TRBV5-1 with TRBJ2-7; D gene ambiguous. V shed 0 bases and J shed 1 base, with 5 bases lying between them. Germline values: CDR1 SGHRS, CDR2 YFSETQ. This CDR3 is built from 13 residues. CDR3 loop: CASSLDGSYEQYF. The CDR3, as DNA: TGCGCCAGCAGCTTGGACGGTTCCTACGAGCAGTACTTC.